Detailed here is one T cell receptor beta chain. The antigen is unknown. These data are taken from a study of CD8 T cells in ankylosing spondylitis. TCRdb analysed the 5' RACE reads with MiXCR anew, one entry per CDR3 protein. The repertoire holds 250,000 to 400,000 distinct CDR3 sequences, with about 9.9% as singletons. Whole-study findings and limits: Disease-linked clones reportedly concentrated significantly in matched ankylosing spondylitis synovial fluid. It appeared that ankylosing spondylitis blood was characterized by a TCR beta motif of eight highly homologous variants. Disease-linked clones displayed a CD8+ phenotype and appeared relatively rarely in peripheral blood. Some of the motif variants had earlier been found in reactive arthritis patients' fluid and blood.

Germline V gives CDR1 LGHNA, CDR2 YSLEER. V dropped 0 bases and J dropped 5 bases, with 14 bases sitting between them. CDR3 length equals 15 residues. This sequence originates from a female donor with ankylosing spondylitis or in good health (not recorded which). V usage is TRBV4-3 and J usage is TRBJ2-7, with a tentative D call TRBD1 (5 bases). Sequences were obtained from blood, either unsorted or a sorted T cell fraction (not recorded which). For the CDR3, the DNA is TGCGCCAGCAGCCAAGATCACGCCAGGGCCGACGAGCAGTACTTC. Amino acid sequence: CASSQDHARADEQYF.